These 6 T cell receptor beta chains came from one sample sequenced in a study of T cell repertoires in cytomegalovirus infection. For these TCRs, the target antigens are not known. TCRdb itself ran the reads through MiXCR, one entry per CDR3 protein. Of hundreds of thousands of distinct CDR3 sequences in the sample, more than 40% were seen once. Sequencing was performed on cultured PBMCs, taken from culture after CMV antigen stimulation. The receptors here all came from a human donor in good health (CMV status not recorded). Some clones in this sample may be carry-over from other donors' samples.

The CDR3 protein is CASSPTGNNSPLHF. Here the CDR3 DNA reads TGCGCCAGCAGCCCGACAGGGAACAATTCACCCCTCCACTTT. The chain is built from TRBV5-1 and TRBJ1-6, with TRBD1 identical over 7 bases. CDR3 length: 14 residues. V lost 4 bases, J lost 7 bases, and 5 bases stayed unmatched. Germline CDR1 SGHRS, CDR2 YFSETQ.

This clonotype was counted between two and nine times. The gene calls are TRBV11-1 and TRBJ1-1; TRBD1 matches 8 bases. Germline lookup yields CDR1 SGHAT and CDR2 FQDESV (reference sequence). Germline trimming cut 5 bases from V and 5 bases from J; bases unmatched to any gene: 7. This CDR3 comprises 14 residues. CDR3 in DNA: TGTGCCAGCAGCAAAACAGGGGGAGGGACTGAAGCTTTCTTT. This translates into CASSKTGGGTEAFF.

In this sample, this clonotype turned up a few times. The chain couples TRBV7-8 to TRBJ2-3; no reliable D call. Per the germline V gene, CDR1 is SGHVS and CDR2 is FQNEAQ. The CDR3 contains 12 residues. With 5 bases removed from V and 7 bases from J, the gap between germline ends came to 10 bases. CDR3 nucleotide sequence: TGTGCCAGCAGCCCCTTCCGAAATACGCAGTATTTT. Its protein is CASSPFRNTQYF.

V usage is TRBV5-4 and J usage is TRBJ1-6, with 7 bases identical to TRBD1. Unmatched junction bases numbered 10, after V lost 6 bases and J lost 10 bases. Germline CDR1 is SGHNT and CDR2 is YYREEE (reference sequence). The CDR3 loop spans 14 amino acids. The CDR3 DNA sequence: TGTGCCAGCAACCTCCAGGGGGGGGACTCACCCCTCCACTTT. It yields the protein CASNLQGGDSPLHF.

The chain combines TRBV7-9 with TRBJ2-3; tentatively, D is TRBD2 (6 bases). Per the germline V gene, CDR1 is SEHNR and CDR2 is FQNEAQ (reference sequence). The CDR3 loop spans 15 amino acids. The V gene lost 2 bases and the J gene lost 1 base, with 10 bases spanning the gap. CDR3 nucleotides: TGTGCCAGCAGCTTACCTCGACTAGGCACAGATACGCAGTATTTT. Translating gives CASSLPRLGTDTQYF. Filled out from reference TRBV7-9 and TRBJ2-3, the complete variable domain reads DTGVSQNPRHKITKRGQNVTFRCDPISEHNRLYWYRQTLGQGPEFLTYFQNEAQLEKSRLLSDRFSAERPKGSFSTLEIQRTEQGDSAMYLCASSLPRLGTDTQYFGPGTRLTVL.

V is TRBV14 and J is TRBJ2-5; D gene unclear. Trimming took 2 bases from V and 2 from J, leaving 12 bases between them. Germline CDR1 and CDR2: SGHDN and FVKESK. This CDR3 is 15 amino acids long. The CDR3 sequence: CASSQSWWTQETQYF. The CDR3 DNA is TGTGCCAGCAGCCAATCGTGGTGGACGCAAGAGACCCAGTACTTC.